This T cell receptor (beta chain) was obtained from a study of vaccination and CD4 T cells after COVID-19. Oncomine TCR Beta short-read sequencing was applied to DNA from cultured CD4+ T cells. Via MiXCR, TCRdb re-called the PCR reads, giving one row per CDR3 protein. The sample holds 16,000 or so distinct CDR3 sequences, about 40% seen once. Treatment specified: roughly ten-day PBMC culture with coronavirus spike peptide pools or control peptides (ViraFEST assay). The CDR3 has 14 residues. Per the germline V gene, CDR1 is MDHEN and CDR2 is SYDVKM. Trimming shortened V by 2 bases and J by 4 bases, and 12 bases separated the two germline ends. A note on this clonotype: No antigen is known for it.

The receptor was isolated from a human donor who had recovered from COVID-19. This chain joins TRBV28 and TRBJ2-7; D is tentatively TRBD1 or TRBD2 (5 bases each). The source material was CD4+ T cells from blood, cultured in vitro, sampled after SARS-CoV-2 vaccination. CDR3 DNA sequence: TGTGCCAGCAGTTTACAGGGACGATTATACGAGCAGTACTTC. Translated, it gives CASSLQGRLYEQYF.